The T cell receptor (beta chain) described here comes from a study of PD-1 blockade in classical Hodgkin lymphoma. Study-level information: Patients were administered nivolumab (3 mg/kg intravenously) every 2 weeks.

The V gene's germline CDR1 is LNHDA and CDR2 SQIVND (reference sequence). The CDR3 runs 15 residues. J lost 4 bases, V lost 10 bases, and 10 bases had no gene match. TCRdb keeps only in-frame clones here, not all; method: immunoSEQ multiplex PCR. This table holds 90,000 to 120,000 clones, 70% to 90% found once. All trial patients relapsed after autologous stem cell transplantation. Best overall response was complete response, partial response or progressive disease in these relapsed/refractory classical Hodgkin lymphoma patients. This material consisted of peripheral blood mononuclear cells (PBMCs), taken before the second cycle of nivolumab. V is TRBV19 and J is TRBJ1-5; 10 bases line up with TRBD1. The clonotype originates from a human donor with classical Hodgkin lymphoma. CDR3 in DNA: TGTGCCACCGATCCGGGACAGGGGTTGAATCAGCCCCAGCATTTT. Protein product: CATDPGQGLNQPQHF.